This T cell receptor beta chain was profiled in a study of shared clonotypes between healthy human individuals. Study results and caveats: Larger estimated richness was generally recorded for naive subsets relative to memory subsets.

The CD8 memory fraction combined CD45RO+ cells with TemRA cells (CCR7-negative CD45RA+). Trimming removed 3 bases at V and 4 bases at J, with 17 bases between. The CDR3 sequence is 16 residues long. Germline V lookup: CDR1 SGHDT, CDR2 YYEEEE. Execution of the assay was at deep level. TCRdb's copy holds only in-frame clones and misses some; the assay was immunoSEQ multiplex PCR. The repertoire holds roughly 720,000 clones, with roughly 88% as singletons. Points on this clone: Its antigen is not identified.

The chain has TRBV5-6 and TRBJ2-1; D unclear. This clonotype was sampled from a man between 18 and 29 years old in good health. Some clones in this sample may be carry-over from other donors' samples. Input material: memory CD8+ T cells from PBMCs. Subset indicated: CD45RO+ cells pooled with CCR7-negative TemRA cells. CDR3 protein: CASSYYHLQRYNEQFF. CDR3 nucleotides: TGTGCCAGCAGCTACTATCACCTCCAAAGGTACAATGAGCAGTTCTTC. Combining the CDR3 with reference TRBV5-6 and TRBJ2-1 gives the whole variable domain DAGVTQSPTHLIKTRGQQVTLRCSPKSGHDTVSWYQQALGQGPQFIFQYYEEEERQRGNFPDRFSGHQFPNYSSELNVNALLLGDSALYLCASSYYHLQRYNEQFFGPGTRLTVL.